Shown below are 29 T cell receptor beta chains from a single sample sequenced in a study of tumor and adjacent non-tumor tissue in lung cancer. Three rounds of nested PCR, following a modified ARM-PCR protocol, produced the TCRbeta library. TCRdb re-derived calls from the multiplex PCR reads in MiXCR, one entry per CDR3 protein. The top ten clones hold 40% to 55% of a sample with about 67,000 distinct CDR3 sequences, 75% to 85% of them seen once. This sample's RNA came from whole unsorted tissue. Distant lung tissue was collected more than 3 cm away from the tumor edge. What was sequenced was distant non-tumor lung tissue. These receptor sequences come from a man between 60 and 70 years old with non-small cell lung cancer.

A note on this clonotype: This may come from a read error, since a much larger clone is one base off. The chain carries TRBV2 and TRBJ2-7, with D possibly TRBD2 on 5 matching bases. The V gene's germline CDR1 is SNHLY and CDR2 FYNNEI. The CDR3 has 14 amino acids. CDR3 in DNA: TGTGCCAGCAGAGAAGTGGGAGATGGCTACGAGCAGTACTTC. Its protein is CASREVGDGYEQYF.

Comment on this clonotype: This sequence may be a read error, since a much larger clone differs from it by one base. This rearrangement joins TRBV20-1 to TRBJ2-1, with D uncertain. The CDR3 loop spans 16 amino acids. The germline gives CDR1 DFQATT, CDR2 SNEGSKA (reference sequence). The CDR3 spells CSARERGQAIYNEHFF. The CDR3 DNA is TGCAGTGCTAGAGAACGAGGTCAGGCAATCTACAATGAGCATTTCTTC.

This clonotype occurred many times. As DNA, the CDR3 is TGTGCCAGCAGCCCCTCCGAGACGGTAGCCAAAAACATTCAGTACTTC. Protein product: CASSPSETVAKNIQYF. The gene calls are TRBV5-6 and TRBJ2-4, with unresolved D. There are 16 residues in the CDR3. Germline assignment: CDR1 SGHDT and CDR2 YYEEEE. V was clipped by 4 bases and J by 0 bases, with 14 bases between them.

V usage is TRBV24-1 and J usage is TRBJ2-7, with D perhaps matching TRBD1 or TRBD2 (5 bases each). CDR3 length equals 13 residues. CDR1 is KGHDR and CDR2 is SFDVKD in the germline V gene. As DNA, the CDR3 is TGTGTCGCCAGTGTAGCGCAGGGTTACGAGCAGTACTTC. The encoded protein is CVASVAQGYEQYF.

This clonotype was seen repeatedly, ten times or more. This CDR3 reads CASSLGASVLPSTDTQYF. DNA for the CDR3: TGTGCCAGCAGCTTAGGGGCTAGCGTTCTTCCTAGCACAGATACGCAGTATTTT. The chain uses TRBV7-9 and TRBJ2-3, with D possibly being TRBD2 (6 bases). V shed 1 base and J shed 0 bases, with 17 bases lying between them. This CDR3 has 18 amino acids. Looked up from germline, CDR1 is SEHNR and CDR2 is FQNEAQ (reference sequence).

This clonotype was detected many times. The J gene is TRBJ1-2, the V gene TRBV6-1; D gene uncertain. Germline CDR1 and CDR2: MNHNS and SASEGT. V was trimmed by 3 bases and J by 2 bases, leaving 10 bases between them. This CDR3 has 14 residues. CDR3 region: CASSEGLFNYGYTF. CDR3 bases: TGTGCCAGCAGTGAGGGTCTATTCAACTATGGCTACACCTTC.

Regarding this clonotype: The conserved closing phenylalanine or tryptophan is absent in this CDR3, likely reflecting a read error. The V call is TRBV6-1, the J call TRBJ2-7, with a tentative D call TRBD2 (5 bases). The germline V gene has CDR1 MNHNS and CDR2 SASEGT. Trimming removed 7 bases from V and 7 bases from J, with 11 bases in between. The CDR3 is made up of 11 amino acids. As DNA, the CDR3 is TGTGCCAGCATAGTGCCGGGGGAGCAGTACTTA. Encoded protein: CASIVPGEQYL.

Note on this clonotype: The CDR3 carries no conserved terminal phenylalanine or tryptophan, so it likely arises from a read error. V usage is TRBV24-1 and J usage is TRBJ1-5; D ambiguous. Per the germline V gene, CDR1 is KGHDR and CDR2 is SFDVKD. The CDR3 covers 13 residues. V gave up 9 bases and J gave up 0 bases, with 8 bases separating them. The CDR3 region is CATQHGSNQPQHL. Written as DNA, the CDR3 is TGTGCCACCCAACACGGTAGCAATCAGCCCCAGCATCTT.

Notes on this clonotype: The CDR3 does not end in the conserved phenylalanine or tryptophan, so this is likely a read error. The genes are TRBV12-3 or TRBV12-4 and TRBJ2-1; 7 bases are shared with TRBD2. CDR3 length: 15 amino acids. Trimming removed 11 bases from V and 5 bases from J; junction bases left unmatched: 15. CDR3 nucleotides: TGTGCCTGCACTTTCCATCAGCGGGACCACAATGAGCAGTTCTTA. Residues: CACTFHQRDHNEQFL.

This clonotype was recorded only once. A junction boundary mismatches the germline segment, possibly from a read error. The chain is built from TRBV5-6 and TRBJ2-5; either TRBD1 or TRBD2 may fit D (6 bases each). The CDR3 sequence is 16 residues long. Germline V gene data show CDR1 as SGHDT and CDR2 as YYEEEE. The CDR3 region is CAISLGGTHRVRAQYF. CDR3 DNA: TGTGCCATCAGCTTGGGGGGCACACACAGGGTGCGGGCCCAGTATTTC.

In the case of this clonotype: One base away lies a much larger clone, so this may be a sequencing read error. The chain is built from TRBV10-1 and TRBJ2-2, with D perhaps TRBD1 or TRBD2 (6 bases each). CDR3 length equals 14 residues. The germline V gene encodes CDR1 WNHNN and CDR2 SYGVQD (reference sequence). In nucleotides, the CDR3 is TGCGCCACCTCGGTGGGGGGCCCCACCGGGCAGCTGTTTTTT. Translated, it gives CATSVGGPTGQLFF.

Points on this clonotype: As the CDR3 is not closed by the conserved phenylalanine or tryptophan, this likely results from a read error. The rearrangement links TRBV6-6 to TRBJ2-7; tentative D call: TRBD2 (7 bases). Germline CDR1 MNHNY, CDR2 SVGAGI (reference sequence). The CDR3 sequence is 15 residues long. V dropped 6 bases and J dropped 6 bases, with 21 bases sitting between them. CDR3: CASRGGASSPFEQYI. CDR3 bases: TGTGCCAGCAGGGGGGGGGCAAGTTCCCCCTTCGAGCAGTACATC.

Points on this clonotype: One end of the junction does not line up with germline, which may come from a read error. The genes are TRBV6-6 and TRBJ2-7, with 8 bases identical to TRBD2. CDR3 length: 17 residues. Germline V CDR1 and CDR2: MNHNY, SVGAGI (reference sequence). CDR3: CASSPGVRVAGRSEQYF. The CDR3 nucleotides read TGTGCCAGCAGTCCAGGGGTTAGGGTAGCGGGAAGGAGCGAGCAATACTTC.

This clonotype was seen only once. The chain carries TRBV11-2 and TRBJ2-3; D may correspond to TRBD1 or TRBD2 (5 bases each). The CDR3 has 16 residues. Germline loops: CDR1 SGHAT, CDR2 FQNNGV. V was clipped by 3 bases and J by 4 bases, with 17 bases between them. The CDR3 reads CASSLLGVQVSDTQYF. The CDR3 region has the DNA TGTGCCAGCAGCTTGCTGGGGGTGCAGGTGTCAGATACGCAGTATTTT.

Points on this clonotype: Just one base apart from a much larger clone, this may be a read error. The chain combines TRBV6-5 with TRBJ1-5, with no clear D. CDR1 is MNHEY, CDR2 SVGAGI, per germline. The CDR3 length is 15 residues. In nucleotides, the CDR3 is TGTGCCAGCAGCCGTACAGTTGATAGCAATCAGTCCCAGCATTTT. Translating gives CASSRTVDSNQSQHF.

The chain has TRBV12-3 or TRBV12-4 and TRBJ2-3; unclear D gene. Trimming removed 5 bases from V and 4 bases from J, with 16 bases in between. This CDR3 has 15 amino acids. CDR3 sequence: CASSPIRSLADTQYF. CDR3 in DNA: TGTGCCAGCAGTCCAATCAGGAGTCTAGCAGATACGCAGTATTTT.

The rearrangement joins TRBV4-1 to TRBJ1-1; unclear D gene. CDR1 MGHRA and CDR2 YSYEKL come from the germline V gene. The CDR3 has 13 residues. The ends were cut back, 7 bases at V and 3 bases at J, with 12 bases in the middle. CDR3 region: CASNHDVDTEAFF. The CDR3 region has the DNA TGCGCCAGCAACCATGATGTAGACACTGAAGCTTTCTTT.

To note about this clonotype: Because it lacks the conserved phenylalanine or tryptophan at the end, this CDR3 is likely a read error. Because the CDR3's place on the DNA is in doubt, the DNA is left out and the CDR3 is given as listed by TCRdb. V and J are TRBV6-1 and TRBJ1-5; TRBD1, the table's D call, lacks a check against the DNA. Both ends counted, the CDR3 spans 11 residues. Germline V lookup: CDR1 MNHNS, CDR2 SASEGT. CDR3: CASSVGQRDSS.

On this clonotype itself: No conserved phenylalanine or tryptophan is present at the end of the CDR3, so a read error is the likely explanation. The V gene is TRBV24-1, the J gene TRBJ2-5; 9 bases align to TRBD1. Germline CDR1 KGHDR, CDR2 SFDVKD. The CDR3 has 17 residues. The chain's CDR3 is CATSDSGTGTVAETQYL. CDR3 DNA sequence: TGTGCTACCAGTGATTCAGGGACAGGGACGGTTGCAGAGACCCAGTACTTG.

The CDR3 DNA reads TGTATCAGCAGCCCGGACCCAGCTAACTATGGCTACACCTTC. This gives the protein CISSPDPANYGYTF. The rearrangement uses TRBV6-1 and TRBJ1-2; no clear D gene. The CDR3 consists of 14 residues. Per germline, CDR1 MNHNS and CDR2 SASEGT.

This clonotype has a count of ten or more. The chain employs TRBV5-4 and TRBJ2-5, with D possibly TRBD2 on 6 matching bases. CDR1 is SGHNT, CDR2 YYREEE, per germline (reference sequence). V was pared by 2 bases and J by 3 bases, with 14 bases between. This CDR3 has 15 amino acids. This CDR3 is CASSFEGGTKETQYF. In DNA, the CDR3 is TGTGCCAGCAGCTTCGAGGGAGGAACAAAAGAGACCCAGTACTTC.

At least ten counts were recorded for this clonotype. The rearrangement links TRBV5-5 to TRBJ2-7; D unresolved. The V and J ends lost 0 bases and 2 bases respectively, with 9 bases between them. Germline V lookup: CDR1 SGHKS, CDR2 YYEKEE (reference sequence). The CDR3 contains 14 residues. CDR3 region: CASSLATETYEQYF. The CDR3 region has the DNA TGTGCCAGCAGCTTGGCCACGGAAACCTACGAGCAGTACTTC.

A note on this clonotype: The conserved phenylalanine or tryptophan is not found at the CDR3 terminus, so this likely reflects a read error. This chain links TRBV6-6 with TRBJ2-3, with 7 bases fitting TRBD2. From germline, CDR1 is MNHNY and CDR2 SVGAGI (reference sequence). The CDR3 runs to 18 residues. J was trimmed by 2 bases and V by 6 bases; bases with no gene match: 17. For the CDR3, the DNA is TGTGCCAGCAGCCGAACCAGCCTGAGCGGGATCACCACAGATACGCAGTATTTA. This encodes CASSRTSLSGITTDTQYL.

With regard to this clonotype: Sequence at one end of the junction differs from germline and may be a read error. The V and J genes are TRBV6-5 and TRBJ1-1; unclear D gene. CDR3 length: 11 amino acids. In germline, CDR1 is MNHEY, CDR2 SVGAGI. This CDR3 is CSSSQNTEAFF. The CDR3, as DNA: TGTTCCAGCAGTCAAAACACTGAAGCTTTCTTT.

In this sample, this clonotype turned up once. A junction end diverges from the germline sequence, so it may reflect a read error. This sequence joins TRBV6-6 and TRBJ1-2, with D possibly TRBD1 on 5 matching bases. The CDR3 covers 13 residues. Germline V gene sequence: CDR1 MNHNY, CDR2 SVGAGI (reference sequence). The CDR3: CASSYWTNYDYTF. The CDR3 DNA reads TGTGCTAGCAGTTACTGGACAAACTATGACTACACCTTC.

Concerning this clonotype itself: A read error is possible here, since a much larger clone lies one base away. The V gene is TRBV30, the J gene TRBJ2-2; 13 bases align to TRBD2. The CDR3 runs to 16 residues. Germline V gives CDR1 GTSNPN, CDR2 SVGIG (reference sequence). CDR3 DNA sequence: TGTACCTGGAGTTCCGGACTAGCGGGAGATACCGGGGAGCTGTTTTTT. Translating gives CTWSSGLAGDTGELFF.

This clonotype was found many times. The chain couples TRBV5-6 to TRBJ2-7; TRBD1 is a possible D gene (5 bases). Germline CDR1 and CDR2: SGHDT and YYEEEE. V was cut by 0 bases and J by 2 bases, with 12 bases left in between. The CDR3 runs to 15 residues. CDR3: CASSLEQATTYEQYF. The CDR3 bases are TGTGCCAGCAGCTTGGAACAGGCCACAACCTACGAGCAGTACTTC.

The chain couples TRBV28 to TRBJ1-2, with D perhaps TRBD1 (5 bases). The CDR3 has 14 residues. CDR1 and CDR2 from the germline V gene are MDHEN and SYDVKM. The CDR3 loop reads CANSLAAGTYGYTF. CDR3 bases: TGTGCTAACAGTTTAGCGGCAGGGACCTATGGCTACACCTTC.

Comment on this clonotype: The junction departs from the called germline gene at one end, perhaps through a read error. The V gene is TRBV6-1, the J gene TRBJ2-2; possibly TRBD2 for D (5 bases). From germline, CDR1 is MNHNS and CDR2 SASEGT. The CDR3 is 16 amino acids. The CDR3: CASSGLGTTSTGKLFF. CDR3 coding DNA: TGTGCCAGCAGTGGGTTAGGCACCACATCAACCGGGAAGCTGTTTTTT.